This T cell receptor (beta chain) was sequenced in a study of blood T cell repertoires in COVID-19. Overall study context: Sources were T cells, B-cell-depleted T cells, or PBMCs; the material itself was cDNA or gDNA.

Remarks on this clone: The junction and the germline gene differ at one end; a read error may be behind it.

TCRdb's copy holds only in-frame clones and misses some; the assay was immunoSEQ multiplex PCR. The sample yields about 190,000 clones, 84% seen once. Residents of 24 US areas, aged about 18 to 95 years, made up the participants. Donors were grouped by their self-reported clinical history. The study counted Cohort 3 donors as recovered given two negative PCRs, clearance, or symptom resolution. Germline CDR1 is MNHNS and CDR2 is SASEGT. CDR3 size: 16 residues. The sample was PBMCs or T cells enriched from blood (not recorded which). The gene calls are TRBV6-1 and TRBJ2-3, with 11 nucleotides matching TRBD2. This clonotype was obtained from a woman under 40 who had recovered from COVID-19. CDR3 DNA: TGTGCCAGCAGAGAAGGGTTAGCGGGAGGGTTGGATACGCAGTATTTT. This codes for CASREGLAGGLDTQYF.